This T cell receptor beta chain comes out of a study of blood T cells in healthy people across ages. In the study overall: About one barcoded beta molecule per two T cells was the capture yield of template switching. Findings of the study overall: Per-million-T-cell TCR beta diversity fell roughly linearly with age.

This CDR3 spans 15 amino acids. CDR1 is SGDLS, CDR2 YYNGEE, per germline. J gave up 3 bases and V 7 bases, and 4 bases lay outside the gene matches. Roughly 10 milliliters of peripheral blood were drawn from each donor into EDTA-treated tubes. As for this clonotype: Its antigen is unknown.

Combining a sample-barcoded 5' primer with a J-beta primer mix, a second PCR ran for roughly 7 to 12 cycles. At least 3 million CDR3-containing paired-end reads were obtained per sample. One entry per CDR3 protein, called by TCRdb with MiXCR from the 5' RACE reads. The table shows about 1.4 million distinct CDR3 sequences, with approximately 60% occurring only once. The TCR originated in a young man in good health. Sequenced input: blood. This chain links TRBV9 with TRBJ2-6, with 10 bases fitting TRBD1. The CDR3 DNA is TGTGCCAGCTCCGGGACAGGGGTTGGGGCCAACGTCCTGACTTTC. As protein: CASSGTGVGANVLTF.